One sample yielded the 25 T cell receptor beta chains listed below, sequenced in a study of blood T cell repertoires in COVID-19. Sequencing used immunoSEQ multiplex PCR; TCRdb keeps in-frame clones, though not all of them. The repertoire holds over 250,000 clones, with roughly four fifths as singletons. Sequencing input: peripheral blood. The receptors were sampled from a woman aged 45-65 years who had recovered from COVID-19.

V usage is TRBV9 and J usage is TRBJ2-7; D perhaps matches TRBD1 (6 bases). The germline V gene encodes CDR1 SGDLS and CDR2 YYNGEE. V lost 3 bases and J lost 6, with 13 bases in between. The CDR3 is made up of 13 amino acids. CDR3 sequence reads: CASSAATGSEQYF. CDR3 nucleotide sequence: TGTGCCAGCAGCGCCGCTACAGGGTCCGAGCAGTACTTC.

In its sample, this clone was seen many times. V usage is TRBV5-6 and J usage is TRBJ2-1, with 7 bases aligning to TRBD2. Germline CDR1 and CDR2: SGHDT and YYEEEE. With 4 bases clipped from V and 1 base from J, the junction kept 5 bases outside the gene matches. The CDR3 sequence is 15 residues long. As DNA, the CDR3 is TGTGCCAGCAGCGGAGGGCGGGGGTCCTACAATGAGCAGTTCTTC. Protein: CASSGGRGSYNEQFF.

The CDR3 DNA is TGTGCCAGCAGTCCCGCCGGGACAGGGGGGGAAAAACTGTTTTTT. Translating gives CASSPAGTGGEKLFF. The rearrangement uses TRBV28 and TRBJ1-4; TRBD1 matches 11 bases. This CDR3 contains 15 residues. Germline V CDR1 and CDR2: MDHEN, SYDVKM. Unmatched junction bases numbered 7, after V lost 5 bases and J lost 8 bases.

The V call is TRBV28, the J call TRBJ1-2, with TRBD1 identical over 7 bases. V lost 1 base to trimming and J lost 6 bases; unmatched junction nucleotides: 5. The CDR3 runs 14 residues. In germline, CDR1 is MDHEN, CDR2 SYDVKM. CDR3 bases: TGTGCCAGCAGTTTATCAAAAGGGGGCCATGGCTACACCTTC. Amino acid sequence: CASSLSKGGHGYTF.

This clone appeared once. This CDR3 is CASSQDPGRTLNTGELFF. The CDR3 nucleotides are TGCGCCAGCAGCCAAGATCCTGGGCGAACACTCAACACCGGGGAGCTGTTTTTT. The chain is built from TRBV4-1 and TRBJ2-2; D remains unclear. Germline V gene data show CDR1 as MGHRA and CDR2 as YSYEKL. The CDR3 has 18 residues. V lost 0 bases, J lost 2 bases, and 16 bases lay in between.

V gene TRBV5-6 combines with J gene TRBJ2-7, with a tentative D call TRBD2 (6 bases). The CDR3 runs to 14 residues. V was clipped by 4 bases and J by 0 bases, with 11 bases between them. CDR1 is SGHDT and CDR2 is YYEEEE in the germline V gene. The CDR3 DNA sequence: TGTGCCAGCAGCCGGAGGGACGGCTCCTACGAGCAGTACTTC. As protein: CASSRRDGSYEQYF.

This chain connects TRBV5-4 to TRBJ2-2, with 9 bases lining up with TRBD1. Trimming cost V 4 bases and J 6 bases; bases outside gene matches: 10. The CDR3 loop spans 16 amino acids. CDR1 and CDR2 (germline): SGHNT, YYREEE (reference sequence). The CDR3 reads CASSPGRDRVPGELFF. CDR3 nucleotides: TGTGCCAGCAGCCCGGGGCGGGACAGGGTCCCCGGGGAGCTGTTTTTT.

This clone was recorded at least ten times. The chain has TRBV4-1 and TRBJ2-5, with 9 bases fitting TRBD2. There are 18 residues in the CDR3. In germline, CDR1 is MGHRA, CDR2 YSYEKL. The V and J ends lost 1 base and 5 bases, in that order; junction bases with no gene match: 14. CDR3 nucleotides: TGCGCCAGCAGCCAAGGCGGGATAGCGGGAGAATTTCGGGAGACCCAGTACTTC. It encodes CASSQGGIAGEFRETQYF.

V is TRBV6-2 or TRBV6-3 and J is TRBJ1-2; D is perhaps TRBD1 (6 bases). V shed 3 bases and J shed 7 bases, with 12 bases lying between them. The CDR3 is 13 amino acids. Germline assignment: CDR1 MNHEY and CDR2 SVGEGT. The CDR3 loop reads CASSYWGPGGYTF. Written as DNA, the CDR3 is TGTGCCAGCAGTTATTGGGGGCCGGGTGGCTACACCTTC.

The V call is TRBV28, the J call TRBJ1-6; 7 positions agree with TRBD1. This CDR3 is built from 15 residues. The germline CDR1 and CDR2 sequences are MDHEN and SYDVKM. The trim removed 6 bases at V and 14 bases at J, leaving 16 bases unmatched. The CDR3 sequence: CASSPSEQGLASLHF. CDR3 nucleotides: TGTGCCAGCAGCCCCTCGGAACAGGGGCTCGCATCCCTCCACTTT.

The rearrangement joins TRBV6-6 to TRBJ2-3, with D perhaps TRBD1 (6 bases). Germline V gives CDR1 MNHNY, CDR2 SVGAGI (reference sequence). This CDR3 comprises 14 residues. V lost 6 bases and J 2 bases, leaving 12 bases between the germline ends. The CDR3 DNA is TGTGCCAGCAGCCGATGGACAGCCACAGATACGCAGTATTTT. Encoded protein: CASSRWTATDTQYF.

This chain links TRBV6-5 with TRBJ2-7, with a tentative D call TRBD1 (5 bases). Germline V gene data show CDR1 as MNHEY and CDR2 as SVGAGI. V was cut by 8 bases and J by 3 bases, with 11 bases left in between. The CDR3 has 12 residues. For the CDR3, the DNA is TGTGCCAGCTCCAAGGGGCACTACGAGCAGTACTTC. Translating it yields CASSKGHYEQYF.

In DNA form, the CDR3 reads TGTGCCACCAGCTCGGAGGGACAGGGACTGAACACTGAAGCTTTCTTT. It encodes CATSSEGQGLNTEAFF. The V gene is TRBV15, the J gene TRBJ1-1, with 9 positions matching TRBD1. Germline V CDR1 and CDR2: LNHNV, YYDKDF (reference sequence). V lost 5 bases to trimming and J lost 0 bases; unmatched junction nucleotides: 7. This CDR3 has 16 residues. Variable domain in full (rest from reference TRBV15 and TRBJ1-1): DAMVIQNPRYQVTQFGKPVTLSCSQTLNHNVMYWYQQKSSQAPKLLFHYYDKDFNNEADTPDNFQSRRPNTSFCFLDIRSPGLGDTAMYLCATSSEGQGLNTEAFFGQGTRLTVV.

J is TRBJ2-7 and V is TRBV7-5; TRBD1 is the table's D call, not checked against the DNA. TRBV7-5 represents a pseudogene. CDR3 size: 15 residues. DNA for the CDR3: TGTGTCAGAAGTCACCCGGAAGGACAGCCCTACGAGCAGTACTTC. Amino acid sequence: CVRSHPEGQPYEQYF.

The chain uses TRBV30 and TRBJ1-1, with unresolved D. Germline CDR1 and CDR2: GTSNPN and SVGIG (reference sequence). V lost 1 base, J lost 0 bases, and 3 bases lay in between. The CDR3 runs 12 residues. CDR3 DNA sequence: TGTGCCTGGAGTGACATGAACACTGAAGCTTTCTTT. Its translation: CAWSDMNTEAFF.

This clone was recorded a few times. The chain links TRBV9 to TRBJ2-7, with D maybe TRBD2 (7 bases). Germline CDR1 SGDLS, CDR2 YYNGEE. V was shortened by 4 bases and J by 6 bases, with 17 bases between the two germline ends. The CDR3 loop spans 14 amino acids. The CDR3 DNA reads as TGTGCCAGCAGCCCCGAGGGGAGGGGGGGCGAGCAGTACTTC. Protein sequence: CASSPEGRGGEQYF.

J is TRBJ2-7 and V is TRBV19, with 9 bases fitting TRBD2. The CDR3 totals 18 residues. Germline CDR1 is LNHDA and CDR2 is SQIVND (reference sequence). Trimming at V came to 5 bases and at J to 4 bases, leaving 18 bases not matched to a gene. The CDR3: CASSETRVKIAGAYEQYF. CDR3 DNA: TGTGCCAGTAGTGAAACTCGGGTGAAAATAGCGGGAGCTTACGAGCAGTACTTC. Filled out from reference TRBV19 and TRBJ2-7, the complete variable domain reads DGGITQSPKYLFRKEGQNVTLSCEQNLNHDAMYWYRQDPGQGLRLIYYSQIVNDFQKGDIAEGYSVSREKKESFPLTVTSAQKNPTAFYLCASSETRVKIAGAYEQYFGPGTRLTVT.

This sequence joins TRBV5-4 and TRBJ2-3, with 9 bases that match TRBD2. The V gene end was trimmed by 0 bases and the J gene end by 2 bases; junction bases not matched to a gene: 4. The CDR3 loop spans 16 amino acids. The germline gives CDR1 SGHNT, CDR2 YYREEE (reference sequence). The CDR3: CASSLVAGGTTDTQYF. For the CDR3, the DNA is TGTGCCAGCAGCTTGGTTGCGGGGGGGACCACAGATACGCAGTATTTT.

This sequence joins TRBV4-2 and TRBJ2-1, with a tentative D call TRBD2 (5 bases). There are 14 residues in the CDR3. Germline CDR1 LGHNA, CDR2 YNFKEQ. Trimming shortened V by 0 bases and J by 12 bases, and 15 bases separated the two germline ends. DNA for the CDR3: TGTGCCAGCAGCCAAGAAGCGGACCCCGTTATGCAGTTCTTC. As protein: CASSQEADPVMQFF.

In DNA, the CDR3 is TGTGCCAGTAGTATGGGGCCTAGCGGGGGCCGGGGGACCCAGTACTTC. Translating it yields CASSMGPSGGRGTQYF. V usage is TRBV19 and J usage is TRBJ2-5, with 10 bases lining up with TRBD2. The V gene's germline CDR1 is LNHDA and CDR2 SQIVND (reference sequence). The CDR3 length is 16 residues. Germline trimming cut 3 bases from V and 7 bases from J; bases unmatched to any gene: 11.

The chain recombines TRBV18 with TRBJ2-2; maybe TRBD2 (6 bases). CDR1 is KGHSH, CDR2 LQKENI, per germline. The CDR3 extends over 14 amino acids. The ends were cut back, 2 bases at V and 5 bases at J, with 9 bases in the middle. The chain's CDR3 is CASSPAAGTGELFF. Written as DNA, the CDR3 is TGTGCCAGCTCACCAGCCGCGGGGACCGGGGAGCTGTTTTTT.

DNA of the CDR3: TGCGCCAGCAGCCAAGATTCCGGACTAGCTGGGGAGACCCAGTACTTC. Translation gives CASSQDSGLAGETQYF. The chain combines TRBV4-1 with TRBJ2-5; 8 bases agree with TRBD2. V was pared by 0 bases and J by 5 bases, with 8 bases of the junction left unmatched. Germline lookup yields CDR1 MGHRA and CDR2 YSYEKL. The CDR3 covers 16 residues.

The chain combines TRBV6-5 with TRBJ2-7, with D perhaps TRBD1 (5 bases). This CDR3 has 15 amino acids. Per germline, CDR1 MNHEY and CDR2 SVGAGI. Trimming cost V 2 bases and J 1 base, with 12 bases left between them. The DNA for the CDR3 is TGTGCCAGCAGTTACGGGGTAGCAGGGTCCTACGAGCAGTACTTC. Translated, it gives CASSYGVAGSYEQYF.

The chain combines TRBV7-2 with TRBJ1-2; no clear D. The CDR3 totals 14 residues. The germline V and J ends were trimmed by 1 base and 4 bases, with 10 bases remaining between them. CDR1 is SGHTA and CDR2 is FQGNSA in the germline V gene. CDR3 region: CASSLDRAGYGYTF. The CDR3 coding sequence is TGTGCCAGCAGCTTAGATCGAGCAGGCTATGGCTACACCTTC.

The rearrangement joins TRBV5-4 to TRBJ2-5; D might be TRBD1 (6 bases). With 4 bases removed from V and 4 bases from J, the gap between germline ends came to 14 bases. The CDR3 runs to 14 residues. Looked up from germline, CDR1 is SGHNT and CDR2 is YYREEE (reference sequence). As DNA, the CDR3 is TGTGCCAGCAGCATCCCTGGGGGCGGAGAGACCCAGTACTTC. Protein: CASSIPGGGETQYF.